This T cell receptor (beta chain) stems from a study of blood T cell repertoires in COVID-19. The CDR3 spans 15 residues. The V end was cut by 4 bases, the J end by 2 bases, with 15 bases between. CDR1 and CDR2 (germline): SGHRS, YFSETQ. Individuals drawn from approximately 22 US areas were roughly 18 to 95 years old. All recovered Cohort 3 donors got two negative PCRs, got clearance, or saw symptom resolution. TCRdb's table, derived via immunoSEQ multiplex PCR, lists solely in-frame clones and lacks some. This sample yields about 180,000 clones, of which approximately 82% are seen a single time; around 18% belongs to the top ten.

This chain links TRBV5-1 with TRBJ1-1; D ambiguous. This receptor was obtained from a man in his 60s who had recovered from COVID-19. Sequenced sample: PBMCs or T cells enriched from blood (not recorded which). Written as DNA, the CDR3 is TGCGCCAGCAGCGCCCGAGGGAGGCATAACACTGAAGCTTTCTTT. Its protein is CASSARGRHNTEAFF.